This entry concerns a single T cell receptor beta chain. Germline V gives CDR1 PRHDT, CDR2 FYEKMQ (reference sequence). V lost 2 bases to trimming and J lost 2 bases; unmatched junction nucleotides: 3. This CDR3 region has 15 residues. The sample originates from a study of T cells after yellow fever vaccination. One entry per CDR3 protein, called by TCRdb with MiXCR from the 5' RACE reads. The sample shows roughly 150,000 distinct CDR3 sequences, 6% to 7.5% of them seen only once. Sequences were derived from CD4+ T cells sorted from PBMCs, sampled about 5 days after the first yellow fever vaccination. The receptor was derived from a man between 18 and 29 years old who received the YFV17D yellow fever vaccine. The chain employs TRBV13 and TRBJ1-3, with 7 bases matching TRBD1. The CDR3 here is CASSLQGGPGNTIYF. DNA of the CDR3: TGTGCCAGCAGCTTACAGGGGGGGCCTGGAAACACCATATATTTT.